A single T cell receptor beta chain is shown here with its context. TCRdb re-derived calls from the RT-PCR reads in MiXCR, one entry per CDR3 protein. This table has 550,000 to 750,000 distinct CDR3 sequences, around 14% appearing once. Germline V gives CDR1 SGHNT, CDR2 YYREEE (reference sequence). Losses at the gene ends were 4 bases for V and 4 bases for J; bases not matched to a gene: 7. CDR3 length: 15 residues. V and J are TRBV5-4 and TRBJ1-1; 10 bases are a match to TRBD1. This TCR was recovered from a female donor in good health, serving as a healthy control. Sequences were obtained from memory CD4+ T cells from blood. CDR3 residues: CASSIRQGAATEAFF. DNA of the CDR3: TGTGCCAGCAGCATCCGACAGGGGGCGGCCACTGAAGCTTTCTTT.